This passage covers 24 T cell receptor beta chains from one sample sequenced in a study of blood T cell repertoires in COVID-19. Clones were sequenced by immunoSEQ multiplex PCR, and TCRdb holds only the in-frame ones, with some missing. The sample has over 250,000 clones, roughly 80% seen once. Sequencing was carried out using PBMCs or T cells enriched from blood (not recorded which). The receptors derive from a middle-aged man who had been exposed to COVID-19.

The CDR3 sequence: CATSNGNTGPYSNQPQHF. CDR3 DNA: TGTGCCACCAGCAACGGGAACACCGGCCCATATAGCAATCAGCCCCAGCATTTT. The V call is TRBV15, the J call TRBJ1-5; D ambiguous. V lost 4 bases to trimming and J lost 0 bases, with 19 bases between them. Germline V gene sequence: CDR1 LNHNV, CDR2 YYDKDF (reference sequence). The CDR3 totals 18 residues.

The chain links TRBV15 to TRBJ2-5, with 7 bases that match TRBD1. V lost 0 bases, J lost 2 bases, and 3 bases stayed unmatched. Germline V gene data show CDR1 as LNHNV and CDR2 as YYDKDF (reference sequence). The CDR3 runs to 15 residues. CDR3 protein: CATSRDLQGQETQYF. The CDR3 DNA follows: TGTGCCACCAGCAGAGATCTACAGGGGCAAGAGACCCAGTACTTC.

The chain has TRBV7-2 and TRBJ2-2, with 12 bases lining up with TRBD2. The germline CDR1 and CDR2 sequences are SGHTA and FQGNSA. With 5 bases clipped from V and 6 bases from J, the junction kept 7 bases outside the gene matches. CDR3 length: 16 residues. The CDR3 region has the DNA TGTGCCAGCAGCAGAGCTGGACTAGCGGGATCCGGGGAGCTGTTTTTT. It translates to CASSRAGLAGSGELFF.

This chain joins TRBV5-8 and TRBJ2-7, with TRBD2 as a possible D gene (5 bases). This CDR3 has 11 amino acids. The germline V and J ends were trimmed by 3 bases and 9 bases, with 10 bases remaining between them. Germline CDR1 reads SGHTS; CDR2 reads YDEGEE. The CDR3 protein is CASSWRQRQYF. The CDR3 coding sequence is TGTGCCAGCAGCTGGAGGCAGCGGCAGTACTTC.

The rearrangement uses TRBV6-5 and TRBJ1-1, with D tentatively TRBD1 (5 bases). From germline, CDR1 is MNHEY and CDR2 SVGAGI. The CDR3 runs to 13 residues. V was trimmed by 8 bases and J by 7 bases, leaving 17 bases between them. CDR3 sequence reads: CASCWGEGGEAFF. In nucleotides, the CDR3 is TGTGCCAGCTGTTGGGGGGAGGGAGGTGAAGCTTTCTTT.

The chain employs TRBV3-1 (or the pseudogene TRBV3-2) and TRBJ1-2; D is perhaps TRBD1 (5 bases). Germline lookup yields CDR1 LGHDT and CDR2 YNNKEL (reference sequence). V was pared by 5 bases and J by 0 bases, with 13 bases between. The length of the CDR3 is 15 residues. The DNA for the CDR3 is TGTGCCAGCAGCACCCGACAGATCCCTAACTATGGCTACACCTTC. Protein: CASSTRQIPNYGYTF.

This clone appeared a single time. The chain is built from TRBV9 and TRBJ2-2; 7 nucleotides align to TRBD1. With 3 bases clipped from V and 5 bases from J, the junction kept 10 bases outside the gene matches. Germline CDR1 and CDR2: SGDLS and YYNGEE. The CDR3 covers 16 residues. The CDR3 sequence: CASSGSGTVRTGELFF. The DNA of the CDR3 is TGTGCCAGCAGCGGTTCCGGGACAGTAAGGACCGGGGAGCTGTTTTTT.

The rearrangement uses TRBV29-1 and TRBJ2-7; D may be TRBD1 (5 bases). Trimming removed 4 bases at V and 4 bases at J, with 11 bases between. This CDR3 contains 12 residues. Germline V lookup: CDR1 SQVTM, CDR2 ANQGSEA. DNA for the CDR3: TGCAGCGTTGCTCAGGGTGGATACGAGCAGTACTTC. Encoded protein: CSVAQGGYEQYF.

The chain couples TRBV19 to TRBJ1-5, with 9 bases matching TRBD1. CDR1 is LNHDA, CDR2 SQIVND, per germline (reference sequence). This CDR3 is 18 amino acids long. The V and J ends lost 3 bases and 0 bases, in that order; junction bases with no gene match: 9. This CDR3 is CASSMENRGRNSNQPQHF. CDR3 nucleotides: TGTGCCAGTAGTATGGAAAACAGGGGGCGAAATAGCAATCAGCCCCAGCATTTT.

This chain links TRBV6-2 or TRBV6-3 with TRBJ2-3, with 7 bases fitting TRBD2. V was pared by 6 bases and J by 2 bases, with 14 bases of the junction left unmatched. This CDR3 has 17 residues. From germline, CDR1 is MNHEY and CDR2 SVGEGT. This CDR3 reads CASSPTSGVPNTDTQYF. The CDR3, as DNA: TGTGCCAGCAGCCCTACCAGCGGGGTTCCCAACACAGATACGCAGTATTTT.

The genes are TRBV9 and TRBJ2-1; D is possibly TRBD2 (6 bases). CDR3 length: 18 residues. Per germline, CDR1 SGDLS and CDR2 YYNGEE. V lost 0 bases and J 1 base, leaving 17 bases between the germline ends. The CDR3, as DNA: TGTGCCAGCAGCGTAGGACGGGGGTACGGGTGGTCCTACAATGAGCAGTTCTTC. This codes for CASSVGRGYGWSYNEQFF.

The chain is built from TRBV29-1 and TRBJ1-1; D perhaps matches TRBD1 (6 bases). CDR3 length: 13 residues. Trimming removed 4 bases at V and 4 bases at J, with 13 bases between. Germline CDR1 and CDR2: SQVTM and ANQGSEA. CDR3 DNA: TGCAGCGTTGTTAAGGGGGTTGGCACTGAAGCTTTCTTT. It encodes CSVVKGVGTEAFF.

This chain links TRBV28 with TRBJ2-1, with 10 bases identical to TRBD2. The CDR3 covers 15 residues. The V gene's germline CDR1 is MDHEN and CDR2 SYDVKM. After removal of 7 bases from V and 8 bases from J, the junction contained 11 bases not matched to a gene. The CDR3 reads CASTPPLAGADEQFF. The CDR3 nucleotides read TGTGCCAGCACCCCCCCGCTAGCGGGAGCGGATGAGCAGTTCTTC. Full variable domain (outside the CDR3, taken from reference TRBV28 and TRBJ2-1): DVKVTQSSRYLVKRTGEKVFLECVQDMDHENMFWYRQDPGLGLRLIYFSYDVKMKEKGDIPEGYSVSREKKERFSLILESASTNQTSMYLCASTPPLAGADEQFFGPGTRLTVL.

The chain combines TRBV5-1 with TRBJ2-3, with 14 bases lining up with TRBD2. Germline trimming cut 4 bases from V and 4 bases from J; bases unmatched to any gene: 8. This CDR3 contains 17 residues. Looked up from germline, CDR1 is SGHRS and CDR2 is YFSETQ. CDR3 DNA sequence: TGCGCCAGCAGCCCAGGACTAGCGGGAGGTGGCGCAGATACGCAGTATTTT. This translates into CASSPGLAGGGADTQYF.

The chain is built from TRBV19 and TRBJ2-6, with TRBD2 matching 7 bases. The CDR3 loop spans 17 amino acids. Unmatched junction bases numbered 5, after V lost 1 base and J lost 2 bases. Germline values: CDR1 LNHDA, CDR2 SQIVND (reference sequence). The CDR3 protein is CASSIGSGGAGANVLTF. The CDR3 bases are TGTGCCAGTAGTATAGGATCTGGGGGGGCTGGGGCCAACGTCCTGACTTTC.

V is TRBV10-3 and J is TRBJ1-1; a possible D gene is TRBD1 (6 bases). This CDR3 contains 13 residues. Between the trimmed V and J ends, which lost 10 bases and 1 base, there was a span of 13 bases. Germline CDR1 reads ENHRY; CDR2 reads SYGVKD. The CDR3 region has the DNA TGTGCCACCTTGGGACATCAGAACACTGAAGCTTTCTTT. It yields the protein CATLGHQNTEAFF.

This chain uses TRBV7-9 with TRBJ2-1; 10 positions match TRBD1. Germline V lookup: CDR1 SEHNR, CDR2 FQNEAQ (reference sequence). CDR3 size: 15 residues. J gave up 6 bases and V 3 bases, and 5 bases lay outside the gene matches. The CDR3 loop is CASSFRQGARNEQFF. Here the CDR3 DNA reads TGTGCCAGCAGCTTCCGACAGGGGGCGCGCAATGAGCAGTTCTTC.

The chain couples TRBV3-1 (or the pseudogene TRBV3-2) to TRBJ2-7; 7 bases fit TRBD2. The CDR3 is made up of 13 amino acids. The trim removed 3 bases at V and 7 bases at J, leaving 6 bases unmatched. The V gene's germline CDR1 is LGHDT and CDR2 YNNKEL (reference sequence). In nucleotides, the CDR3 is TGTGCCAGCAGCCAGGGGCGGGAGAGGGAGCAGTACTTC. Translated: CASSQGREREQYF.

The rearrangement uses TRBV7-9 and TRBJ2-7, with TRBD2 matching 10 bases. The ends lost 5 bases at V and 5 bases at J; junction bases unmatched: 18. The CDR3 spans 18 residues. Germline CDR1 is SEHNR and CDR2 is FQNEAQ (reference sequence). The CDR3 sequence is CASSEKGPGLAGAHEQYF. As DNA, the CDR3 is TGTGCCAGCAGCGAGAAAGGGCCCGGGCTAGCGGGAGCCCACGAGCAGTACTTC.

J is TRBJ1-4 and V is TRBV6-5; D is unclear. The CDR3 loop spans 15 amino acids. Germline assignment: CDR1 MNHEY and CDR2 SVGAGI. V was pared by 0 bases and J by 5 bases, with 10 bases between. CDR3 sequence (DNA): TGTGCCAGCAGTTACTCGAGGTTAGGAAATGAAAAACTGTTTTTT. Amino acids: CASSYSRLGNEKLFF.

The chain is built from TRBV21-1 and TRBJ2-7; TRBD2 is taken as the D call from the table, unchecked against the DNA. TRBV21-1 is designated a pseudogene. The CDR3 runs to 13 residues. Here the CDR3 reads CASSLPVYGEQYF. CDR3 sequence (DNA): TGTGCCAGCAGCCTCCCCGTCTATGGCGAGCAGTACTTC.

Concerning this clone: At one end, the junction sequence differs from germline, possibly due to a read error. This chain joins TRBV6-5 and TRBJ1-6; D unclear. The CDR3 has 13 residues. CDR1 and CDR2 from the germline V gene are MNHEY and SVGAGI. Written as DNA, the CDR3 is TGTGCCAGCAGTTACGGAGATAACTCACCCCTCCACTTT. It encodes CASSYGDNSPLHF.

The CDR3 bases are TGTGCCAGCAGTTACGGTCAGGGTAATTCACCCCTCCACTTT. It codes for CASSYGQGNSPLHF. V gene TRBV6-5 combines with J gene TRBJ1-6; possibly TRBD1 for D (5 bases). Germline V lookup: CDR1 MNHEY, CDR2 SVGAGI. CDR3 length equals 14 residues. The germline V and J ends were trimmed by 2 bases and 6 bases, with 8 bases remaining between them.

This sequence joins TRBV9 and TRBJ2-3, with 8 nucleotides matching TRBD2. Germline V gene data show CDR1 as SGDLS and CDR2 as YYNGEE. The V segment lost 1 base and the J segment 0 bases; nucleotides outside the gene matches: 4. The CDR3 runs 16 residues. CDR3 sequence reads: CASSVRPGGSTDTQYF. The CDR3 DNA reads as TGTGCCAGCAGCGTACGGCCGGGAGGGAGCACAGATACGCAGTATTTT.